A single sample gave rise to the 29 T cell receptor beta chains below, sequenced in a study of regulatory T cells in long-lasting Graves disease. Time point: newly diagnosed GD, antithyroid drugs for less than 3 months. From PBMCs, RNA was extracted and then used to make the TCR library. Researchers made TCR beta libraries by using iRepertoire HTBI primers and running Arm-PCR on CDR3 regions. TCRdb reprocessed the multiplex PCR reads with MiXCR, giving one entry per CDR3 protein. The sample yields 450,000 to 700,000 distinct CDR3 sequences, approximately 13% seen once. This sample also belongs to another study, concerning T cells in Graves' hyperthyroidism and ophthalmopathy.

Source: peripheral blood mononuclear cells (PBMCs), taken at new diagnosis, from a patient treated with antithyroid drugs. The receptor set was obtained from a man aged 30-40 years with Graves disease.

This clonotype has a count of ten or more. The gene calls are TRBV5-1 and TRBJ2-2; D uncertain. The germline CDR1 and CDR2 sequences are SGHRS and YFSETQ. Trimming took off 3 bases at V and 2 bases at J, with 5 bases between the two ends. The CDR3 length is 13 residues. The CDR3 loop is CASSSDNTGELFF. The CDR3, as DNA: TGCGCCAGCAGCTCCGACAACACCGGGGAGCTGTTTTTT.

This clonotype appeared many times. CDR3 DNA sequence: TGTGCCAGCAGCGATCGGACTAAACACGAGCAGTACTTC. Translation gives CASSDRTKHEQYF. This chain connects TRBV7-6 to TRBJ2-7; D is perhaps TRBD2 (6 bases). V lost 5 bases to trimming and J lost 5 bases, with 13 bases between them. CDR3 size: 13 residues. Germline CDR1 reads SGHVS; CDR2 reads FNYEAQ.

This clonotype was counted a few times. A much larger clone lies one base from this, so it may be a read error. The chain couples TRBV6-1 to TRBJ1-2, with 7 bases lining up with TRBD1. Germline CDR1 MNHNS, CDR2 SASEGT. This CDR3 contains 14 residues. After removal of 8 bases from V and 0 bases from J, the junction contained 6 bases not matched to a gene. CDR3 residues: CASGSGTANYGYTF. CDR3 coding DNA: TGTGCCAGCGGGTCCGGGACAGCTAACTATGGCTACACCTTC.

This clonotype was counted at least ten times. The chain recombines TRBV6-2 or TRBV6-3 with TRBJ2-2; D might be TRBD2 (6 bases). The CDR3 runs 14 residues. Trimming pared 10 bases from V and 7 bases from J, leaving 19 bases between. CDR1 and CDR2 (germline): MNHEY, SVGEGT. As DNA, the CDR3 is TGTGCCACCGGCGTAGCGTCAGCGGGCGGGGAGCTGTTTTTT. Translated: CATGVASAGGELFF.

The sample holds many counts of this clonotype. CDR3 DNA sequence: TGTGCCAGCAGATCCACGGGTGAGCAGTTCTTC. Translation gives CASRSTGEQFF. The chain combines TRBV6-2 or TRBV6-3 with TRBJ2-1; D is unclear. The V gene lost 6 bases and the J gene lost 9 bases, with 9 bases spanning the gap. Germline assignment: CDR1 MNHEY and CDR2 SVGEGT. The CDR3 covers 11 residues.

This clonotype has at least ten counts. CDR3: CASTPSRREELFF. The CDR3 coding sequence is TGTGCCAGCACCCCCAGCAGGAGAGAGGAGCTGTTTTTT. The chain is built from TRBV6-1 and TRBJ2-2; D is unresolved. Trimming cost V 7 bases and J 10 bases, with 16 bases left between them. From germline, CDR1 is MNHNS and CDR2 SASEGT. This CDR3 has 13 residues.

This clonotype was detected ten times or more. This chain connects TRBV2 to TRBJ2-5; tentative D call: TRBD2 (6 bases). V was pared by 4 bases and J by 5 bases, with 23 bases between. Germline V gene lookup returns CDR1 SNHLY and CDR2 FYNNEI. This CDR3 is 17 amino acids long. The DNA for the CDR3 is TGTGCCAGCAGTGGGTCGACAGCGGGCCAACCTGGGGAGACCCAGTACTTC. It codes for CASSGSTAGQPGETQYF.

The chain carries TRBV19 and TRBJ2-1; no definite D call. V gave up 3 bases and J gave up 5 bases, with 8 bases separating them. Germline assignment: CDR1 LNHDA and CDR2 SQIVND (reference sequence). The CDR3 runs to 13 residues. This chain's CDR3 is CASSIEENNEQFF. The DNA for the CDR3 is TGTGCCAGTAGTATCGAGGAGAACAATGAGCAGTTCTTC.

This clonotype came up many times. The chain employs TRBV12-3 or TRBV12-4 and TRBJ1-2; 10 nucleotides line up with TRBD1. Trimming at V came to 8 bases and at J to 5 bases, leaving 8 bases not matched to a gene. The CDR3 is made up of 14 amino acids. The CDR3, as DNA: TGTGCCAGCTCTTCCGGGACAGGGGATTATGGCTACACCTTC. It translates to CASSSGTGDYGYTF.

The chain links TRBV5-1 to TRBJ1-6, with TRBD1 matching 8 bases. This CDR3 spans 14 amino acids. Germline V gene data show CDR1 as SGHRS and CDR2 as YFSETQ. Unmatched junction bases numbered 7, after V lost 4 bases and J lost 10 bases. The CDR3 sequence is CASSMGQANSPLHF. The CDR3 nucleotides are TGCGCCAGCAGCATGGGACAGGCAAACTCACCCCTCCACTTT.

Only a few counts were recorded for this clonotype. The CDR3 here is CASNPGTGIYEQYF. CDR3 nucleotide sequence: TGTGCCAGCAACCCCGGGACAGGGATCTACGAGCAGTACTTC. This rearrangement joins TRBV5-6 to TRBJ2-7; 9 bases align to TRBD1. The V gene's germline CDR1 is SGHDT and CDR2 YYEEEE. This CDR3 comprises 14 residues. The J segment lost 3 bases and the V segment lost 6 bases, leaving 7 bases of the junction unmatched.

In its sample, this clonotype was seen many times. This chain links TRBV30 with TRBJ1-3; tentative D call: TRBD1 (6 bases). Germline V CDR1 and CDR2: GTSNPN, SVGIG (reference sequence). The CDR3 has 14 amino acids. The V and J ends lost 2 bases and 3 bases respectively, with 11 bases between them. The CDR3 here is CAWSYRGDGNTIYF. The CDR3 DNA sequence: TGTGCCTGGAGTTATAGGGGGGATGGAAACACCATATATTTT. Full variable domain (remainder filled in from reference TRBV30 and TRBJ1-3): SQTIHQWPATLVQPVGSPLSLECTVEGTSNPNLYWYRQAAGRGLQLLFYSVGIGQISSEVPQNLSASRPQDRQFILSSKKLLLSDSGFYLCAWSYRGDGNTIYFGEGSWLTVV.

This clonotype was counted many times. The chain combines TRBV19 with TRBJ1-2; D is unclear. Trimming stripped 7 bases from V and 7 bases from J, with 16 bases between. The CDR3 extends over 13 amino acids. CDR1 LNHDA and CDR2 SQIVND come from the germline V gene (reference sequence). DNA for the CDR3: TGTGCCAGTAACCCAGGTGGGGTTGGTGGCTACACCTTC. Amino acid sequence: CASNPGGVGGYTF. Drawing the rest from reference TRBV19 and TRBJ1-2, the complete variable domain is DGGITQSPKYLFRKEGQNVTLSCEQNLNHDAMYWYRQDPGQGLRLIYYSQIVNDFQKGDIAEGYSVSREKKESFPLTVTSAQKNPTAFYLCASNPGGVGGYTFGSGTRLTVV.

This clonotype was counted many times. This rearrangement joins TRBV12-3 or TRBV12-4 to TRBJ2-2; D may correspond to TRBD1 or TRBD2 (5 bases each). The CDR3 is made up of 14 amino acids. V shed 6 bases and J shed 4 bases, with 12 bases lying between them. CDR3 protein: CASRPGRGTGELFF. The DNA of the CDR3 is TGTGCCAGCAGACCGGGACGGGGCACCGGGGAGCTGTTTTTT.

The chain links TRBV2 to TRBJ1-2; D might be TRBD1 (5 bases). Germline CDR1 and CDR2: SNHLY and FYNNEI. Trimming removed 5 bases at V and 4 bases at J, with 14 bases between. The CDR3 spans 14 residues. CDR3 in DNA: TGTGCCAGCAGTAGCCAATGGGACGTCTATGGCTACACCTTC. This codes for CASSSQWDVYGYTF.

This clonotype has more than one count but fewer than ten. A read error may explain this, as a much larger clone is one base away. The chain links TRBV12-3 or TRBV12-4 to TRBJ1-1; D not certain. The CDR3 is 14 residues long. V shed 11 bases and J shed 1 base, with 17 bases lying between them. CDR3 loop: CAGTPDLPNTEAFF. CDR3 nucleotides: TGTGCCGGCACCCCGGACCTCCCGAACACTGAAGCTTTCTTT.

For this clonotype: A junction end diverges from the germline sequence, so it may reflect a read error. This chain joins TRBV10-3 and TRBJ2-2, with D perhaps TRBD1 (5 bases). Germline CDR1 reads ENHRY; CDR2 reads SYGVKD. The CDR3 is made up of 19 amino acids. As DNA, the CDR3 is TGTACCATCAGTGAAGTCTCCTCCGAGACAGCTACGAACACCGGGGAGCTGTTTTTT. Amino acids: CTISEVSSETATNTGELFF.

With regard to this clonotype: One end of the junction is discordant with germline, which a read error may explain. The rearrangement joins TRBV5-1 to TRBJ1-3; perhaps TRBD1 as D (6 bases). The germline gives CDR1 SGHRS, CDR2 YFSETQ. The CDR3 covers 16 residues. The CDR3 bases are TGTGCCAGCAGCCCGGGACACCTGTTCTCTGGAAACACCATATATTTT. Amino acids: CASSPGHLFSGNTIYF.

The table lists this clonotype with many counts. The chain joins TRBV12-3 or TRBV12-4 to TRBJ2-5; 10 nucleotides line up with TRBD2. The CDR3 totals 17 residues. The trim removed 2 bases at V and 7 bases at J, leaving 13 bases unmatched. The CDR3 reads CASSLQAGGPQSRTQYF. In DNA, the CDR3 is TGTGCCAGCAGTTTACAAGCGGGAGGGCCTCAAAGTAGGACCCAGTACTTC.

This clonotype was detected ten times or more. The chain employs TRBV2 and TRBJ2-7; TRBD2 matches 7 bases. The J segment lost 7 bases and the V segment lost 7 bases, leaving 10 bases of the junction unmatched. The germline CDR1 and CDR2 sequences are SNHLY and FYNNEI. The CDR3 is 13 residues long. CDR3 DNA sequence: TGTGCCAGCACCGGGACTACAAGGTCAGAGCAGTACTTC. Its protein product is CASTGTTRSEQYF.

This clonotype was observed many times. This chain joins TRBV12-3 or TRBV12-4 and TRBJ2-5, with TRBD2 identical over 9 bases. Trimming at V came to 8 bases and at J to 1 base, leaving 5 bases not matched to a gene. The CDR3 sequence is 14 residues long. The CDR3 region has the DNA TGTGCCAGCGGCGCGGGGGGGGCCCAAGAGACCCAGTACTTC. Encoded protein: CASGAGGAQETQYF.

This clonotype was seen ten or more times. CDR3 region: CASSARGGDYGYTF. Here the CDR3 DNA reads TGTGCCAGCAGCGCTCGGGGGGGCGACTATGGCTACACCTTC. The chain employs TRBV11-2 and TRBJ1-2; D might be TRBD1 (6 bases). V gave up 5 bases and J gave up 3 bases, with 13 bases separating them. Per the germline V gene, CDR1 is SGHAT and CDR2 is FQNNGV. The CDR3 is 14 amino acids.

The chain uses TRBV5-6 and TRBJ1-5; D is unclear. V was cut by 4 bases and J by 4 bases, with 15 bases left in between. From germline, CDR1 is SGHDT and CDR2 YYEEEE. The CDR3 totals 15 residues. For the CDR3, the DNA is TGTGCCAGCAGCCGTGACGGACGGGAGAATCAGCCCCAGCATTTT. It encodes CASSRDGRENQPQHF.

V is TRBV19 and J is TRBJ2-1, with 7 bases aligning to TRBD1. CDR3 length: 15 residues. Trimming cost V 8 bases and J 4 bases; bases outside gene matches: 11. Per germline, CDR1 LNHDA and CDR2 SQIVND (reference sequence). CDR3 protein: CASRDSLEPYNEQFF. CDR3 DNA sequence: TGTGCCAGTCGGGACAGTTTAGAACCTTACAATGAGCAGTTCTTC.

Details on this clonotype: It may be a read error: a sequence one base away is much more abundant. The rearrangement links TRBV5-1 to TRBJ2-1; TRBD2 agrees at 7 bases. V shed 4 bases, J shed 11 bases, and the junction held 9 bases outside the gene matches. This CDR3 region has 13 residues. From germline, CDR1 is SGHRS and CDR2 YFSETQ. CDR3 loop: CASSGEGRNKQFF. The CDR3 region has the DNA TGCGCCAGCAGCGGGGAGGGTAGAAATAAGCAGTTCTTC. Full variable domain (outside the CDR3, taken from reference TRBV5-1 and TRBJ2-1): KAGVTQTPRYLIKTRGQQVTLSCSPISGHRSVSWYQQTPGQGLQFLFEYFSETQRNKGNFPGRFSGRQFSNSRSEMNVSTLELGDSALYLCASSGEGRNKQFFGPGTRLTVL.

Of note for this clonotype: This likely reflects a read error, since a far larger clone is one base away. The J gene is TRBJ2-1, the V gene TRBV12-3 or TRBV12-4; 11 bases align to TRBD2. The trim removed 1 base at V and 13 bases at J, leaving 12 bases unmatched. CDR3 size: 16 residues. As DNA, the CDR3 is TGTGCCAGCAGTTTAGGACTAGCGGGACTAGGGGAGACCCAGTTCTTC. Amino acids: CASSLGLAGLGETQFF.

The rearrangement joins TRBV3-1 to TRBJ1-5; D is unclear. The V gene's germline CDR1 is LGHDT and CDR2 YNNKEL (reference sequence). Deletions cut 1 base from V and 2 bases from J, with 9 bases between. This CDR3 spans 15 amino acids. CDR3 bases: TGTGCCAGCAGCCAAGGCACCCTGGGCAATCAGCCCCAGCATTTT. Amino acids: CASSQGTLGNQPQHF. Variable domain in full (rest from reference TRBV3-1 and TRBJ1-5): DTAVSQTPKYLVTQMGNDKSIKCEQNLGHDTMYWYKQDSKKFLKIMFSYNNKELIINETVPNRFSPKSPDKAHLNLHINSLELGDSAVYFCASSQGTLGNQPQHFGDGTRLSIL.

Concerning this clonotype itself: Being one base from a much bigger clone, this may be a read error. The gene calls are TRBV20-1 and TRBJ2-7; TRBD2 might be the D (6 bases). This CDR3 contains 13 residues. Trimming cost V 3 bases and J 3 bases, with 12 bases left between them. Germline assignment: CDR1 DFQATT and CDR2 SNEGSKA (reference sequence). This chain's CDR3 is CSARGGSGYEQYF. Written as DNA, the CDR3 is TGCAGTGCTAGGGGGGGATCGGGCTACGAGCAGTACTTC.

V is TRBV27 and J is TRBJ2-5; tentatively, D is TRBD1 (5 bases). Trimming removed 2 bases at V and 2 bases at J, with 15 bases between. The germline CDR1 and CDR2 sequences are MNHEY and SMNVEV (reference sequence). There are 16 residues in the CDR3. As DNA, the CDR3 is TGTGCCAGCAGTTTAACAGGTCTTATAACTCAAGAGACCCAGTACTTC. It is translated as CASSLTGLITQETQYF.